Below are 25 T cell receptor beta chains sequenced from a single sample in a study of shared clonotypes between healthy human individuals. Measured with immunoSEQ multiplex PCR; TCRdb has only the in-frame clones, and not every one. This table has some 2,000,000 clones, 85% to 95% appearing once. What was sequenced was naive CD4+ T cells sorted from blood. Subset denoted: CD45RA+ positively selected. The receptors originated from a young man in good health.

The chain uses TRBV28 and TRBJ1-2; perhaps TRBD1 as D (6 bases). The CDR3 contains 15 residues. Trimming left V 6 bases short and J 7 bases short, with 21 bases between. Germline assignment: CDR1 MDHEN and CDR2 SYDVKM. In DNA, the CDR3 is TGTGCCAGCAGCTTAGACTTGTTGACAGGTCCTGGCTACACCTTC. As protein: CASSLDLLTGPGYTF.

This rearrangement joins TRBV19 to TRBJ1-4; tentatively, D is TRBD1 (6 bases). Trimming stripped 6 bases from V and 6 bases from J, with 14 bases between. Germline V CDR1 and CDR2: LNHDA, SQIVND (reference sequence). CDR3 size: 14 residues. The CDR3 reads CASSKGGSDEKLFF. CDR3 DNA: TGTGCCAGTAGCAAAGGGGGTTCGGATGAAAAACTGTTTTTT.

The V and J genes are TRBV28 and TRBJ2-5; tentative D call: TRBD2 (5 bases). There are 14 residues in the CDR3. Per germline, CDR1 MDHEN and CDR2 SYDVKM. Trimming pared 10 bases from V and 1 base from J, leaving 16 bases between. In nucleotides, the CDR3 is TGTGCCACCACCCGACTACCCCTCCAAGAGACCCAGTACTTC. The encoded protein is CATTRLPLQETQYF. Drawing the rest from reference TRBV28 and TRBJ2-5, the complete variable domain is DVKVTQSSRYLVKRTGEKVFLECVQDMDHENMFWYRQDPGLGLRLIYFSYDVKMKEKGDIPEGYSVSREKKERFSLILESASTNQTSMYLCATTRLPLQETQYFGPGTRLLVL.

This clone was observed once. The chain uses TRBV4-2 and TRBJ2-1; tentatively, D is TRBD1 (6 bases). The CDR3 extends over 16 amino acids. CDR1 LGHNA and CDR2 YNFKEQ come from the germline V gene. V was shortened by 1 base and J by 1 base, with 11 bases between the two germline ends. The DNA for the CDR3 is TGTGCCAGCAGCCAAGTTGGGGACAAGTCCTACAATGAGCAGTTCTTC. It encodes CASSQVGDKSYNEQFF.

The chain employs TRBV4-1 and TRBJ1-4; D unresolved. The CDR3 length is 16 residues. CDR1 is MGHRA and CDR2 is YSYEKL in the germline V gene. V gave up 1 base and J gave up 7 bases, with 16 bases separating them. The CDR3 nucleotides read TGCGCCAGCAGCCAAGCATACAGCTCCCCACCTGAAAAACTGTTTTTT. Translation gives CASSQAYSSPPEKLFF.

CDR3 bases: TGTGCCAGCTCAACCTTTGACGGTGCTAATTCACCCCTCCACTTT. Protein: CASSTFDGANSPLHF. The chain has TRBV18 and TRBJ1-6; no reliable D call. Between the trimmed V and J ends, which lost 5 bases and 6 bases, there was a span of 14 bases. This CDR3 has 15 amino acids. Germline V lookup: CDR1 KGHSH, CDR2 LQKENI.

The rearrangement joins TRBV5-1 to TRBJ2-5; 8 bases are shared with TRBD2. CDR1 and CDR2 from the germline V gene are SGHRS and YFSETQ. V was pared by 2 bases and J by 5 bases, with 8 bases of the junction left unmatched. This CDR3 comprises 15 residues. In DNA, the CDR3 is TGCGCCAGCAGCTTAAGAGCGGGAGCATGGGAGACCCAGTACTTC. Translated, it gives CASSLRAGAWETQYF.

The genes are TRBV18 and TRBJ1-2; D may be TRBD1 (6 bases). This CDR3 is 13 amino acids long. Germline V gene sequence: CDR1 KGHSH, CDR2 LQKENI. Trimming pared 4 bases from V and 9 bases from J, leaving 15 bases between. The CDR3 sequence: CASSQGERQRYTF. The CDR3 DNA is TGTGCCAGCTCACAGGGGGAGAGGCAGCGCTACACCTTC.

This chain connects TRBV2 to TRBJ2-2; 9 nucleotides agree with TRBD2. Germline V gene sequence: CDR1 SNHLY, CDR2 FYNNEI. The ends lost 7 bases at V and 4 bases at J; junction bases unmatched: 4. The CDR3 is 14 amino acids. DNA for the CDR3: TGTGCCAGCAATGGCGGGAGGGGCACCGGGGAGCTGTTTTTT. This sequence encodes CASNGGRGTGELFF.

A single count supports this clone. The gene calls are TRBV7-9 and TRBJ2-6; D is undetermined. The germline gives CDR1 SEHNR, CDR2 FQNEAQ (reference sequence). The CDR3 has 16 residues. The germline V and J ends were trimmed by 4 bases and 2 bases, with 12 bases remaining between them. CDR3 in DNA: TGTGCCAGCAGCTCCCCGCCCTGGGCTGGGGCCAACGTCCTGACTTTC. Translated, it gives CASSSPPWAGANVLTF.

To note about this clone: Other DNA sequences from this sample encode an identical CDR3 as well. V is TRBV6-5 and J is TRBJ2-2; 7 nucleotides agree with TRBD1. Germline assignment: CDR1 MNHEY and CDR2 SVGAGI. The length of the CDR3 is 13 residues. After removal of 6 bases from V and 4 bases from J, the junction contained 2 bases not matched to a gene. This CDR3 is CASRAGGTGELFF. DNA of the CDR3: TGTGCCAGCAGAGCAGGGGGCACCGGGGAGCTGTTTTTT.

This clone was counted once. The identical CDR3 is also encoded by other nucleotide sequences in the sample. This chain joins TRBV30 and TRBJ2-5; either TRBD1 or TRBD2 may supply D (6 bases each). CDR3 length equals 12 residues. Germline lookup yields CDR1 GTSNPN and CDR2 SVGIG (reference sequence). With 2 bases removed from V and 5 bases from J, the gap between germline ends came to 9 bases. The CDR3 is CAWSRGVETQYF. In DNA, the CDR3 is TGTGCCTGGAGTAGGGGGGTCGAGACCCAGTACTTC.

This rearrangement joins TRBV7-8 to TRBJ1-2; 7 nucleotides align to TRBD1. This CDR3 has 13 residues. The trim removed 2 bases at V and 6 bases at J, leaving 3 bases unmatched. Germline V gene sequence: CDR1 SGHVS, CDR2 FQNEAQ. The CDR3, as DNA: TGTGCCAGCAGCTTAATCGGGACAGATGGCTACACCTTC. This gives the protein CASSLIGTDGYTF.

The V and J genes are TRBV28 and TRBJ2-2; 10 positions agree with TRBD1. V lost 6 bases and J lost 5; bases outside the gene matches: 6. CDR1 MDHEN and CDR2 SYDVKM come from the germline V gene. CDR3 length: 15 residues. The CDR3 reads CASRRQGAGTGELFF. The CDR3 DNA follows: TGTGCCAGCAGAAGACAGGGGGCAGGTACCGGGGAGCTGTTTTTT.

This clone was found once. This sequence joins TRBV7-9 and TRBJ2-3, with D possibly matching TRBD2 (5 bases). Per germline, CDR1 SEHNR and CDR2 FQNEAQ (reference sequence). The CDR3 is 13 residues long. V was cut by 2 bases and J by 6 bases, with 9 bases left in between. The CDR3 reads CASSLSGVDTQYF. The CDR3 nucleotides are TGTGCCAGCAGCTTAAGCGGTGTGGATACGCAGTATTTT. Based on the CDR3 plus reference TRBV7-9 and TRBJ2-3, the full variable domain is DTGVSQNPRHKITKRGQNVTFRCDPISEHNRLYWYRQTLGQGPEFLTYFQNEAQLEKSRLLSDRFSAERPKGSFSTLEIQRTEQGDSAMYLCASSLSGVDTQYFGPGTRLTVL.

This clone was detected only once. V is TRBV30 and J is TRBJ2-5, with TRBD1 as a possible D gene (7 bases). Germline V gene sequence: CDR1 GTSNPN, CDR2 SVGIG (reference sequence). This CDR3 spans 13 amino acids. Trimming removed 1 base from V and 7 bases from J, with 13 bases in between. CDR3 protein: CAWSENQGGTQYF. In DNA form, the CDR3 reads TGTGCCTGGAGTGAAAACCAGGGGGGGACCCAGTACTTC. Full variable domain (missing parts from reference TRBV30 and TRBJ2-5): SQTIHQWPATLVQPVGSPLSLECTVEGTSNPNLYWYRQAAGRGLQLLFYSVGIGQISSEVPQNLSASRPQDRQFILSSKKLLLSDSGFYLCAWSENQGGTQYFGPGTRLLVL.

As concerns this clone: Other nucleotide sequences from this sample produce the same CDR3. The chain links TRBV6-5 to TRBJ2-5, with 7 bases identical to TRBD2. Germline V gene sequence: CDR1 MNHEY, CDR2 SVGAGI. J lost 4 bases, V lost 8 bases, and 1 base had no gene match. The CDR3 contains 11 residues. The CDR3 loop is CASGRGETQYF. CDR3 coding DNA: TGTGCCAGCGGGAGGGGAGAGACCCAGTACTTC.

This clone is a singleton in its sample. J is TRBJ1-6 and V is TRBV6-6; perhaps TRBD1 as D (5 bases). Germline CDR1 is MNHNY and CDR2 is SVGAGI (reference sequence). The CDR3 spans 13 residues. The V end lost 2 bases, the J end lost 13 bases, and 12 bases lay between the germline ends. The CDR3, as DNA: TGTGCCAGCAGTTACGTCAGGGATGCCCCCCTCCACTTT. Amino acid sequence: CASSYVRDAPLHF.

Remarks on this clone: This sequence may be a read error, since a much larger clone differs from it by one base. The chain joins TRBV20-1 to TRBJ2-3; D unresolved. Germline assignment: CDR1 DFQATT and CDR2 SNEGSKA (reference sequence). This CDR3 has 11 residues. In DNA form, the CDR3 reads TGCAGTGCTCCCCGCGCGGATACGCGGTATTTT. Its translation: CSAPRADTRYF.

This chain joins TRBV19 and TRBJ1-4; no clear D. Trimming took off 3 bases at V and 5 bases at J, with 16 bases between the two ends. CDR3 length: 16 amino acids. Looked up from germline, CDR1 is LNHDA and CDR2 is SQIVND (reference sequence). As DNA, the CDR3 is TGTGCCAGTAGTATTATTATAGGAGTCCGCAATGAAAAACTGTTTTTT. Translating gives CASSIIIGVRNEKLFF.

The CDR3 sequence: CASSRGDNEQFF. In nucleotides, the CDR3 is TGTGCCAGCTCTAGGGGGGACAATGAGCAGTTCTTC. The rearrangement links TRBV6-5 to TRBJ2-1; D may correspond to TRBD1 or TRBD2 (6 bases each). V gave up 8 bases and J gave up 5 bases, with 10 bases separating them. CDR3 length: 12 amino acids. Germline-derived CDR1 and CDR2 are MNHEY and SVGAGI.

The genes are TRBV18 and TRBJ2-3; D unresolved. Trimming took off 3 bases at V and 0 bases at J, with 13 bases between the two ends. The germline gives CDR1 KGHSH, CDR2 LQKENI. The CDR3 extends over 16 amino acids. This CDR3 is CASSPTLLTSTDTQYF. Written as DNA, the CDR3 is TGTGCCAGCTCACCCACCCTTTTAACTAGCACAGATACGCAGTATTTT.

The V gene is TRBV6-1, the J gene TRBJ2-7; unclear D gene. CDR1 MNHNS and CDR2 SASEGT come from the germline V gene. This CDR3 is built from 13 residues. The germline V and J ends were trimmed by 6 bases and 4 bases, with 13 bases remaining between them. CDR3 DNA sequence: TGTGCCAGCAGACACCCGGGTCCATACGAGCAGTACTTC. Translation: CASRHPGPYEQYF.

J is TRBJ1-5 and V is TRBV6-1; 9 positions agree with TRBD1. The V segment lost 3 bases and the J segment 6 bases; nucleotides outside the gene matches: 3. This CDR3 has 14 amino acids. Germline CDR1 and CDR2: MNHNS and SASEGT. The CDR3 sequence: CASSEGQGIQPQHF. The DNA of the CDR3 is TGTGCCAGCAGTGAGGGACAGGGCATTCAGCCCCAGCATTTT.

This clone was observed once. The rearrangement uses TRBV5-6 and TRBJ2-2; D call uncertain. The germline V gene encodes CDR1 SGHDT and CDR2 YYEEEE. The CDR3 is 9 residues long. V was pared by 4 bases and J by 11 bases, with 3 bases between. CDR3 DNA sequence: TGTGCCAGCAGCGGAGAGCTGTTTTTT. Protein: CASSGELFF.